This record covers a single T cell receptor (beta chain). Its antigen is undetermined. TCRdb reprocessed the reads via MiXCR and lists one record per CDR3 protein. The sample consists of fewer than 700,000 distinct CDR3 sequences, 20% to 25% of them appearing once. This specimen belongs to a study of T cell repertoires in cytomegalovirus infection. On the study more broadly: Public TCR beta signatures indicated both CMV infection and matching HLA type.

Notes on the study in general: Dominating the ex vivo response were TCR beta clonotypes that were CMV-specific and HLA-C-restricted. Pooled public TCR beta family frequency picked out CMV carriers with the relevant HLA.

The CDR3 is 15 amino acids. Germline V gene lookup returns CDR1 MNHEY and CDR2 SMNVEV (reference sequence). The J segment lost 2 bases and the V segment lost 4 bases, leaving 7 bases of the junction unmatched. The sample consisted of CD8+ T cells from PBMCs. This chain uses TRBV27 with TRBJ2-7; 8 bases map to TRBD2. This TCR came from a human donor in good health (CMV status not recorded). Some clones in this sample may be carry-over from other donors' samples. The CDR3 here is CASSYGRGDTYEQYF. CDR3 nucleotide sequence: TGTGCCAGCAGTTATGGGCGGGGGGACACCTACGAGCAGTACTTC.